The 8 T cell receptor beta chains listed next were all sequenced from one sample in a study of T cells expressing NK-cell markers. With the 5' RACE reads reprocessed, TCRdb shows one record per CDR3 protein and no DNA. This sample carries about 260,000 distinct CDR3 sequences, with roughly 4.2% going to the ten biggest clones. Sequences were obtained from blood T cells: a sorted CD56 or NKG2C T cell subset, CD4+ or CD8+ T cells, or bulk PBMC T cells (not recorded which). Every receptor here comes from a woman aged 18 to 75 in good health.

This sequence joins TRBV14 and TRBJ2-1; the D gene TCRdb calls, TRBD2, cannot be checked with no DNA. This CDR3 spans 14 amino acids. Germline loops: CDR1 SGHDN, CDR2 FVKESK. The CDR3 here is CASSQGLAVNEQFF.

This chain links TRBV11-3 with TRBJ2-2; TCRdb reports TRBD1, a call that lacks DNA to check it against. The germline CDR1 and CDR2 sequences are SGHNT and YENEEA. The CDR3 runs 16 residues. The CDR3: CASSHPSGIGTGELFF.

The CDR3 loop reads CASSPTAQGDTQYF. This chain joins TRBV7-2 and TRBJ2-3; checking the TCRdb D call of TRBD1 is not possible without DNA. The germline V gene encodes CDR1 SGHTA and CDR2 FQGNSA. The CDR3 length is 14 residues.

The chain recombines TRBV11-2 with TRBJ2-7. Looked up from germline, CDR1 is SGHAT and CDR2 is FQNNGV. The CDR3 is 14 residues long. The CDR3 sequence: CASSNSERSYEQYF.

The V gene is TRBV10-3, the J gene TRBJ1-5; without DNA, the TCRdb call of TRBD1 cannot be checked. The CDR3 runs 15 residues. CDR1 is ENHRY and CDR2 is SYGVKD in the germline V gene. Here the CDR3 reads CAISDILGGRQPQHF.

The chain couples TRBV12-3 or TRBV12-4 to TRBJ2-1; no DNA is available, so the TRBD2 call from TCRdb remains unchecked. The CDR3 runs 18 residues. The CDR3 loop reads CASSLARAGGPPYNEQFF.

The V call is TRBV20-1, the J call TRBJ2-2; the D call of TRBD1 rests on TCRdb alone, since no DNA is present to check it. The CDR3 spans 14 residues. Germline CDR1 is DFQATT and CDR2 is SNEGSKA (reference sequence). The CDR3 sequence: CSARHAGRTGELFF.

V usage is TRBV20-1 and J usage is TRBJ2-2; lacking DNA, the TRBD2 call made by TCRdb goes unchecked. CDR1 and CDR2 from the germline V gene are DFQATT and SNEGSKA (reference sequence). The length of the CDR3 is 15 residues. CDR3 sequence reads: CSARKREVDTGELFF.